What follows is one TCR beta chain and its context. Antigen specificity is unknown. The data belong to a study of beta chain features in type 1 diabetes. Sequenced material consisted of expressed TCRB transcripts (all of the isolated RNA was reverse transcribed). Sequenced by immunoSEQ multiplex PCR; TCRdb stores in-frame clones only, minus some. Of approximately 280,000 clones detected, 14% to 15% appear once; the ten largest clones hold 0.015%. Study results and limitations: Researchers report that Type 1 diabetes patients had moderately but significantly shorter TCRB CDR3s across all four CD4+ subsets.

With V trimmed by 5 bases and J by 8 bases, 4 bases remained unmatched. This CDR3 is built from 14 residues. Per germline, CDR1 SGHTA and CDR2 FQGNSA. The TCR was taken from a man in his late teens or twenties with type 1 diabetes. The rearrangement joins TRBV7-2 to TRBJ1-4; the match to TRBD1 covers 11 bases. Material for sequencing was naive CD4+ T cells from blood. The CDR3 region has the DNA TGTGCCAGCAGCGGACAGGGGGCTGGGGAAAAACTGTTTTTT. Translated, it gives CASSGQGAGEKLFF.